The 15 T cell receptor beta chains below come from one sample, sequenced in a study of T cells in Graves' hyperthyroidism and ophthalmopathy. Regions amplified from RNA transcripts were the TCR beta CDR3 regions. The study used the HTBI primer set for a first-round RT-PCR of the TCR CDR3. TCRdb reprocessed the multiplex PCR reads via MiXCR and lists one record per CDR3 protein. The sample lists about 290,000 distinct CDR3 sequences; 10% to 15% were seen once. What was sequenced was blood. The receptors stem from a woman aged 30 to 39 with Graves' hyperthyroidism that later progressed to Graves' ophthalmopathy.

This clonotype was counted at least ten times. This chain joins TRBV7-2 and TRBJ2-7; 11 nucleotides agree with TRBD2. There are 13 residues in the CDR3. Germline V gives CDR1 SGHTA, CDR2 FQGNSA. The junction had 4 bases not matched to a gene; V was cut back by 3 bases and J by 9 bases. The CDR3 nucleotides are TGTGCCAGCAGCTTCGGTAGCGGGAGGGGGCAGTACTTC. Protein product: CASSFGSGRGQYF.

At least ten counts were recorded for this clonotype. The chain uses TRBV2 and TRBJ2-7; the D gene is possibly TRBD1 (5 bases). V lost 1 base and J lost 7, with 14 bases in between. The length of the CDR3 is 14 residues. Germline values: CDR1 SNHLY, CDR2 FYNNEI. The CDR3 loop is CASSEGGAGGEQYF. In nucleotides, the CDR3 is TGTGCCAGCAGTGAAGGGGGCGCAGGTGGAGAGCAGTACTTC.

The chain links TRBV5-6 to TRBJ1-4; 12 positions match TRBD1. The V and J ends lost 4 bases and 8 bases, in that order; junction bases with no gene match: 9. CDR3 length equals 16 residues. Germline V gives CDR1 SGHDT, CDR2 YYEEEE. This CDR3 reads CASSPYTGTGGEKLFF. The DNA for the CDR3 is TGTGCCAGCAGCCCGTATACCGGGACAGGGGGCGAAAAACTGTTTTTT.

This clonotype was seen repeatedly, ten times or more. This chain connects TRBV13 to TRBJ2-7, with 7 bases aligning to TRBD1. The CDR3 has 14 amino acids. Germline V gives CDR1 PRHDT, CDR2 FYEKMQ (reference sequence). The J segment lost 2 bases and the V segment lost 5 bases, leaving 6 bases of the junction unmatched. This CDR3 is CASSPTGQTYEQYF. As DNA, the CDR3 is TGTGCCAGCAGCCCGACAGGGCAAACCTACGAGCAGTACTTC.

This clonotype was observed a few times. The rearrangement links TRBV4-1 to TRBJ2-7, with 12 bases that match TRBD2. This CDR3 is 14 amino acids long. With V trimmed by 1 base and J by 6 bases, 1 base remained unmatched. The V gene's germline CDR1 is MGHRA and CDR2 YSYEKL. The CDR3 nucleotides read TGCGCCAGCAGCCAAGGACTAGCGGGAGTCGAGCAGTACTTC. Protein product: CASSQGLAGVEQYF.

This clonotype was recorded at least ten times. The chain links TRBV20-1 to TRBJ2-7; maybe TRBD2 (7 bases). Trimming shortened V by 3 bases and J by 3 bases, and 18 bases separated the two germline ends. CDR1 and CDR2 from the germline V gene are DFQATT and SNEGSKA (reference sequence). The CDR3 has 15 residues. For the CDR3, the DNA is TGCAGTGCTAGCCCGGGGGGACAATCCTACTACGAGCAGTACTTC. This encodes CSASPGGQSYYEQYF.

This clonotype was found a few times. This rearrangement joins TRBV14 to TRBJ2-5; D may be TRBD2 (6 bases). Germline CDR1 and CDR2: SGHDN and FVKESK. The V end was cut by 2 bases, the J end by 4 bases, with 14 bases between. CDR3 size: 15 residues. The CDR3 DNA reads as TGTGCCAGCAGCCAATGGGGACTGGGGGGAGAGACCCAGTACTTC. Translating gives CASSQWGLGGETQYF.

This clonotype was recorded many times. V and J are TRBV18 and TRBJ2-7, with 10 bases that match TRBD1. The germline V gene has CDR1 KGHSH and CDR2 LQKENI. J was trimmed by 6 bases and V by 3 bases; bases with no gene match: 2. This CDR3 has 13 amino acids. The CDR3 region has the DNA TGTGCCAGCTCACCTGGGACAGGGGTCGAGCAGTACTTC. Translating it yields CASSPGTGVEQYF. Full variable domain (remainder filled in from reference TRBV18 and TRBJ2-7): NAGVMQNPRHLVRRRGQEARLRCSPMKGHSHVYWYRQLPEEGLKFMVYLQKENIIDESGMPKERFSAEFPKEGPSILRIQQVVRGDSAAYFCASSPGTGVEQYFGPGTRLTVT.

There are many counts of this clonotype. The chain links TRBV12-3 or TRBV12-4 to TRBJ2-5, with 8 bases fitting TRBD2. Losses at the gene ends were 5 bases for V and 4 bases for J; bases not matched to a gene: 9. CDR3 size: 15 residues. CDR3: CASSRGLDQVETQYF. The CDR3 coding sequence is TGTGCCAGCAGTAGGGGACTAGATCAGGTAGAGACCCAGTACTTC.

This chain uses TRBV14 with TRBJ1-5; tentative D call: TRBD1 (5 bases). Germline V gene sequence: CDR1 SGHDN, CDR2 FVKESK. Between the trimmed V and J ends, which lost 6 bases and 2 bases, there was a span of 14 bases. CDR3 length: 15 residues. DNA of the CDR3: TGTGCCAGCAGGCAAACCCAGGGAGGCAATCAGCCCCAGCATTTT. As protein: CASRQTQGGNQPQHF.

The chain has TRBV7-9 and TRBJ1-1, with D uncertain. The CDR3 has 12 residues. Trimming removed 3 bases from V and 7 bases from J, with 9 bases in between. Germline values: CDR1 SEHNR, CDR2 FQNEAQ (reference sequence). The chain's CDR3 is CASSFWTGEAFF. The CDR3 DNA is TGTGCCAGCAGCTTCTGGACGGGTGAAGCTTTCTTT. Combining the CDR3 with reference TRBV7-9 and TRBJ1-1 gives the whole variable domain DTGVSQNPRHKITKRGQNVTFRCDPISEHNRLYWYRQTLGQGPEFLTYFQNEAQLEKSRLLSDRFSAERPKGSFSTLEIQRTEQGDSAMYLCASSFWTGEAFFGQGTRLTVV.

Many counts were recorded for this clonotype. The chain joins TRBV20-1 to TRBJ2-7; 13 nucleotides match TRBD2. CDR1 and CDR2 (germline): DFQATT, SNEGSKA (reference sequence). This CDR3 is built from 15 residues. After removal of 3 bases from V and 7 bases from J, the junction contained 9 bases not matched to a gene. In nucleotides, the CDR3 is TGCAGTGCTAGGGGTTATCCGGGACTAGCGGGAGAGCAGTACTTC. Encoded protein: CSARGYPGLAGEQYF.

The chain recombines TRBV6-1 with TRBJ2-1; 12 bases line up with TRBD2. Germline V lookup: CDR1 MNHNS, CDR2 SASEGT. V gave up 2 bases and J gave up 7 bases; unmatched junction bases: 3. The CDR3 is 15 residues long. The DNA of the CDR3 is TGTGCCAGCAGTGAACTAGCGGGAGGGAGGAATGAGCAGTTCTTC. It translates to CASSELAGGRNEQFF.

This clonotype was seen repeatedly, ten times or more. This chain joins TRBV20-1 and TRBJ1-2; tentatively, D is TRBD1 (5 bases). In germline, CDR1 is DFQATT, CDR2 SNEGSKA (reference sequence). Trimming shortened V by 6 bases and J by 2 bases, and 16 bases separated the two germline ends. The CDR3 length is 14 residues. CDR3 in amino acids: CSAIRDLRNYGYTF. CDR3 nucleotide sequence: TGCAGTGCCATACGGGACCTCCGAAACTATGGCTACACCTTC.

This clonotype was recorded at least ten times. The chain links TRBV11-2 to TRBJ2-7; TRBD2 agrees at 11 bases. The CDR3 is 17 amino acids. V gave up 2 bases and J gave up 0 bases; unmatched junction bases: 6. The V gene's germline CDR1 is SGHAT and CDR2 FQNNGV. The DNA for the CDR3 is TGTGCCAGCAGCTTATTCTCCGGGACTAGCGGCTCCTACGAGCAGTACTTC. Protein: CASSLFSGTSGSYEQYF.